This TCR beta chain stems from a study of T-cell memory formation after mild COVID-19. Using its own MiXCR run on the 5' RACE reads, TCRdb lists one record per CDR3 protein. This table holds about 400,000 distinct CDR3 sequences, around 22% found once. The CDR3 totals 16 residues. Per the germline V gene, CDR1 is MGHRA and CDR2 is YSYEKL. V trimming: 3 bases; J trimming: 4 bases; junction bases outside the gene matches: 8. General study results and limits: There were some responding clones in pre-infection memory, which suggested that cross-reactive memory had joined.

This clonotype was recorded at least ten times. Its target is not known. The V call is TRBV4-1, the J call TRBJ1-5, with 8 bases fitting TRBD1. This TCR was recovered from an adult woman who had mild COVID-19 (a few samples of this study predate the infection). Cell type and time point are not known. Sequencing was done on a sample of PBMCs or a T cell subset sorted from them (not recorded which). CDR3 in amino acids: CASSHQGQGSNQPQHF. CDR3 sequence (DNA): TGCGCCAGCAGCCACCAAGGACAGGGAAGTAATCAGCCCCAGCATTTT.